This TCR beta chain was documented in a study of T-cell memory formation after mild COVID-19. Germline CDR1 and CDR2: SGHTA and FQGTGA. The V and J ends lost 5 bases and 1 base, in that order; junction bases with no gene match: 13. The CDR3 has 17 amino acids. TCRdb re-called the 5' RACE reads with MiXCR, one entry per CDR3 protein. The repertoire holds hundreds of thousands of distinct CDR3 sequences, with 15% to 20% as singletons. The sample was PBMCs or a T cell subset sorted from them (not recorded which). The chain uses TRBV7-3 and TRBJ1-1; TRBD1 matches at 7 bases. The receptor was derived from a man aged 18 to 30 who had mild COVID-19 (a few samples of this study predate the infection). Cell type and time point are not known. The DNA of the CDR3 is TGTGCCAGCAGCGCAGGGGGGTCGGGAAGTGGGAACACTGAAGCTTTCTTT. This gives the protein CASSAGGSGSGNTEAFF.